The clone carrying this T cell receptor beta chain came up many times. The junction departs from the called germline gene at one end, perhaps through a read error. First-strand cDNA relied on TRAV- and TRBV-specific primers spanning alpha and beta chains. A constant-region primer paired with the V-primer adapter amplified TCRs over approximately 18 PCR cycles. TCRdb fed the reads into MiXCR, producing one record per CDR3 protein. Found here are tens of thousands of distinct CDR3 sequences, about 20% of them singletons; the top ten hold more than 4.5%. The time point was: before trial treatment. Administered to the donors were nivolumab, ipilimumab, aspirin, low-dose cyclophosphamide and low-dose radiotherapy. Germline-derived CDR1 and CDR2 are MNHNS and SASEGT. CDR3 length: 11 residues. This specimen belongs to a study of low-dose radiotherapy and immunotherapy resistance in tumors.

The starting material was PBMCs, obtained before treatment. The genes are TRBV6-1 and TRBJ2-7; no clear D. This clonotype was obtained from a male donor with prostate cancer. CDR3 sequence (DNA): TGTGCCAGCAGTCGATCCTCCGAGCAGTACTTC. It is translated as CASSRSSEQYF.